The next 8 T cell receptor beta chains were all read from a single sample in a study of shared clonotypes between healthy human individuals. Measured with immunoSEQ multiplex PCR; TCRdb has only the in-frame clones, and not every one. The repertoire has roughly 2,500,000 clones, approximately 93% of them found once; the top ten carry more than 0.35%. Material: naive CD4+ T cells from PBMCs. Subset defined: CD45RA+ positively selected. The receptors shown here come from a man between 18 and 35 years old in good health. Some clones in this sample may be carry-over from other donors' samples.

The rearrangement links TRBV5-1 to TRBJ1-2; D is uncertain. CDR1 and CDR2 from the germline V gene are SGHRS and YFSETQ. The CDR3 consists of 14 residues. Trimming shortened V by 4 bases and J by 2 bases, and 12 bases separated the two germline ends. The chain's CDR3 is CASSQNTANYGYTF. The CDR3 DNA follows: TGCGCCAGCAGCCAAAATACAGCGAACTATGGCTACACCTTC.

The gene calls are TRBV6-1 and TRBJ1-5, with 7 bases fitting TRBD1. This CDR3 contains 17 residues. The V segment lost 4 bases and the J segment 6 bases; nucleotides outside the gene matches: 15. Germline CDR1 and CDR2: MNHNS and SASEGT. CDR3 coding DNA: TGTGCCAGCAGTGTCCTGCGTAACAGGGGCGGGGGTCAGCCCCAGCATTTT. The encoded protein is CASSVLRNRGGGQPQHF.

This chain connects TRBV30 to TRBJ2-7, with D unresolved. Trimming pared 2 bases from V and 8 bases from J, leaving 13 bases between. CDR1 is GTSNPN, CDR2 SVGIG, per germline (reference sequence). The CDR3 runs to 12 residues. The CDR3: CAWSSSALKQYF. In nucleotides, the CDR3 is TGTGCCTGGAGTAGTTCCGCGTTGAAGCAGTACTTC.

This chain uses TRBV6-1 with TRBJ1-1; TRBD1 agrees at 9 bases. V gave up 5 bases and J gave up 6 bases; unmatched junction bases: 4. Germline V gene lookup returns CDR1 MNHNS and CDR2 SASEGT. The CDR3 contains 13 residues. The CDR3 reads CASSPTGGPEAFF. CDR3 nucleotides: TGTGCCAGCAGTCCCACAGGGGGCCCTGAAGCTTTCTTT.

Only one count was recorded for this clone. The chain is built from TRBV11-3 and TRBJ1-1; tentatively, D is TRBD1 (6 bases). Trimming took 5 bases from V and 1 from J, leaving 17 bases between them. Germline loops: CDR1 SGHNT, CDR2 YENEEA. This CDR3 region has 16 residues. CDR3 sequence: CASSLVLGGPNTEAFF. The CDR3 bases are TGTGCCAGCAGCCTCGTTTTGGGGGGCCCGAACACTGAAGCTTTCTTT.

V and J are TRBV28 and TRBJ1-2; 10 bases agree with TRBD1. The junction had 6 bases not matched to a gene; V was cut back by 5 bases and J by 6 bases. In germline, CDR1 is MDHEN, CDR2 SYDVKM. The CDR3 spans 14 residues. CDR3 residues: CASSPTGGIHGYTF. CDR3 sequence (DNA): TGTGCCAGCAGTCCGACAGGGGGCATTCATGGCTACACCTTC.

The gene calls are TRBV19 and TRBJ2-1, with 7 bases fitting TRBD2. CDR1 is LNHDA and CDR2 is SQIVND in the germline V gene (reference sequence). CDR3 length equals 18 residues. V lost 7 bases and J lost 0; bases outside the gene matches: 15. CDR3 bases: TGTGCCAGTACCGTGGGGAGACTAGCCATGACCTCCTACAATGAGCAGTTCTTC. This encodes CASTVGRLAMTSYNEQFF.

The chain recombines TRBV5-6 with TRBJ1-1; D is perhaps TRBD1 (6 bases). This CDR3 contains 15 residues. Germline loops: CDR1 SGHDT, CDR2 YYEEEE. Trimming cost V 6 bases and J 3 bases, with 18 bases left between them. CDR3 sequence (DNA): TGTGCCAGCACCACTCAGGGGCGGGGGGACACTGAAGCTTTCTTT. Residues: CASTTQGRGDTEAFF.